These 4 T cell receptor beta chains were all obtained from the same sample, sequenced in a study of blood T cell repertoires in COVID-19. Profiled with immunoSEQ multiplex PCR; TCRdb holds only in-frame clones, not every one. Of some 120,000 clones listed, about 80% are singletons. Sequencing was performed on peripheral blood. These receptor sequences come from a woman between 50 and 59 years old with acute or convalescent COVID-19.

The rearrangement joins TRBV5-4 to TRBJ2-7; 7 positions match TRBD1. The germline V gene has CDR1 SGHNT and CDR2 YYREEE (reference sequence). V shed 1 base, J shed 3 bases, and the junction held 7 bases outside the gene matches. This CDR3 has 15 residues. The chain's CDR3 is CASSLNLGQSYEQYF. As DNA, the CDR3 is TGTGCCAGCAGCTTGAATTTGGGACAGAGCTACGAGCAGTACTTC. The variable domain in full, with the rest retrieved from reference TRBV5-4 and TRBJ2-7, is ETGVTQSPTHLIKTRGQQVTLRCSSQSGHNTVSWYQQALGQGPQFIFQYYREEENGRGNFPPRFSGLQFPNYSSELNVNALELDDSALYLCASSLNLGQSYEQYFGPGTRLTVT.

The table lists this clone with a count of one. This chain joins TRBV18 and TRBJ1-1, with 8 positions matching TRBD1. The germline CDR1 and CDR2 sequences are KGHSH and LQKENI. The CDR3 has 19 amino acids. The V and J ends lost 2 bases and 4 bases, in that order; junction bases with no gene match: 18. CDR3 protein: CASSPAEPGRITGGTEAFF. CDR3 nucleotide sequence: TGTGCCAGCTCACCAGCCGAACCTGGGCGGATCACAGGGGGCACTGAAGCTTTCTTT.

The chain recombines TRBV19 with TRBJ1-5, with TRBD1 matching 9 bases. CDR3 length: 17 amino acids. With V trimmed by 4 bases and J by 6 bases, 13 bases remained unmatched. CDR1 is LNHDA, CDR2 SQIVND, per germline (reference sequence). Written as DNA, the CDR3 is TGTGCCAGTAGTAAGGACTTCCCGGGACAGGGCAGTCAGCCCCAGCATTTT. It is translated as CASSKDFPGQGSQPQHF.

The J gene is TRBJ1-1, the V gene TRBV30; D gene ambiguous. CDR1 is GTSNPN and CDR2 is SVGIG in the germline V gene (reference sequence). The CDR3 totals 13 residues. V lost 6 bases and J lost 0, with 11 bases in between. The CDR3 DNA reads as TGTGCCTGCTCAAGAAACATGAACACTGAAGCTTTCTTT. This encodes CACSRNMNTEAFF. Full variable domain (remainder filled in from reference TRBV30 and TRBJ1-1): SQTIHQWPATLVQPVGSPLSLECTVEGTSNPNLYWYRQAAGRGLQLLFYSVGIGQISSEVPQNLSASRPQDRQFILSSKKLLLSDSGFYLCACSRNMNTEAFFGQGTRLTVV.